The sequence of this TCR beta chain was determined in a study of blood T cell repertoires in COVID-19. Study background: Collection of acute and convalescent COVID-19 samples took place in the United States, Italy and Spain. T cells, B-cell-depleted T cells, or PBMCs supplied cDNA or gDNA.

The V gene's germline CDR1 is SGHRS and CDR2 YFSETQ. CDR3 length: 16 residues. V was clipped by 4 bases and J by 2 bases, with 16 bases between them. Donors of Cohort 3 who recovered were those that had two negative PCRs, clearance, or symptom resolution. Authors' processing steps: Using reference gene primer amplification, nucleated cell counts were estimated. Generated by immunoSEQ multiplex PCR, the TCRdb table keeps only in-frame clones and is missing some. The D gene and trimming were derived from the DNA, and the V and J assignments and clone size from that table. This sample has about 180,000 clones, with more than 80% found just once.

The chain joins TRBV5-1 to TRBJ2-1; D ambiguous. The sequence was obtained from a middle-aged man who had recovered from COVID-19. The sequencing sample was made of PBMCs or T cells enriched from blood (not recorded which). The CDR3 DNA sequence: TGCGCCAGCAGCACCACTTCAATAGAGGCCTACAATGAGCAGTTCTTC. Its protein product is CASSTTSIEAYNEQFF.